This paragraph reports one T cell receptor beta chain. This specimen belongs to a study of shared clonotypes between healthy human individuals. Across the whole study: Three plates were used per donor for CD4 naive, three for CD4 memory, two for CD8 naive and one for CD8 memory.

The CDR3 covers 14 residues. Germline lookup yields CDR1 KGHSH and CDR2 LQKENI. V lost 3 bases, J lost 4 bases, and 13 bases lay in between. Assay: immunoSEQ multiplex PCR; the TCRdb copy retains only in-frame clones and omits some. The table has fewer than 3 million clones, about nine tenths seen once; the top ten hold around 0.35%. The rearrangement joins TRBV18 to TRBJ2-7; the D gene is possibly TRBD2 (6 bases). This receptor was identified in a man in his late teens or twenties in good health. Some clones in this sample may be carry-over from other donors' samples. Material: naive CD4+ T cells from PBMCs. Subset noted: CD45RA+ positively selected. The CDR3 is CASSPSREAYEQYF. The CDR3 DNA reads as TGTGCCAGCTCACCGAGCAGGGAGGCGTACGAGCAGTACTTC.